A selection of T cell receptor beta chains follows, all from one sample in a study of cytomegalovirus exposure and HLA in healthy donors. Some clones are missing from TCRdb's copy, which holds only in-frame ones; the method was immunoSEQ multiplex PCR. The sample includes roughly 100,000 clones, roughly 76% of them seen just once. The sequenced sample was PBMCs. The receptor source for this set is a man between 25 and 39 years old in good health and CMV-seropositive. Each CDR3 is given with its conserved first and last residue. D genes are given only for firm matches. Clone size is not always given. Where it is, it says once, few, many or a class for expanded clones.

NA | TRBJ2-2 | TRBV5-1 | once | TGCGCCAGCAGCTTGGCCAGCCAGGGGACCGGGGAGCTGTTTTTT | CASSLASQGTGELFF
NA | TRBJ2-5 | TRBV4-1 | NA | TGCGCCAGCAGCCAAGTGGGCGGGGCCGGGGAGACCCAGTACTTC | CASSQVGGAGETQYF
TRBD1 | TRBJ1-5 | TRBV2 | NA | TGTGCCAGCAGTGAAGCCAATCCACCGACAGGGAGCAATCAGCCCCAGCATTTT | CASSEANPPTGSNQPQHF
TRBD1 | TRBJ2-7 | TRBV29-1 | NA | TGCAGCGTTGATCACGGGACAGGGAGCCACGAGCGGTACTTC | CSVDHGTGSHERYF
NA | TRBJ2-3 | TRBV2 | NA | TGTGCCAGCAGTGAAGACCTCTACACAGATACGCAGTATTTT | CASSEDLYTDTQYF
TRBD1 | TRBJ1-1 | TRBV4-1 | NA | TGCGCCAGCAGCCTCGGACAGGCCCGGGGAGGGAACACTGAAGCTTTCTTT | CASSLGQARGGNTEAFF
NA | TRBJ1-1 | TRBV5-1 | NA | TGCGCCAGCAAACAGGGCACTGAAGCTTTCTTT | CASKQGTEAFF
NA | TRBJ1-5 | TRBV6-6 | NA | TGTGCCAGCAGGCCCCCGGGACTTTTTAGCAATCAGCCCCAGCATTTT | CASRPPGLFSNQPQHF
NA | TRBJ1-5 | TRBV6-5 | once | TGTGCCAGCAGTTACTCAGGAGGCAATCAGCCCCAGCATTTT | CASSYSGGNQPQHF
NA | TRBJ2-7 | TRBV4-3 | NA | TGCGCCAGCAGCCAAGATCATACTAGAGTCTACGAGCAGTACTTC | CASSQDHTRVYEQYF
TRBD1 | TRBJ1-1 | TRBV27 | NA | TGTGCCAGCAAACCGCGCGGACAGGGGATTTCCGGCCTATTGGCTTTCTTT | CASKPRGQGISGLLAFF
NA | TRBJ2-1 | TRBV5-6 | NA | TGTGCCAGCACTTATCAGGGGAGCGATGAGCAGTTCTTC | CASTYQGSDEQFF
NA | TRBJ2-2 | TRBV11-2 | NA | TGTGCCAGCAGCTTAGGTTCTGGGGAGCTGTTTTTT | CASSLGSGELFF
NA | TRBJ1-3 | TRBV12-5 | NA | TGTGCTAGTGGCTATCGGGGGAACTCTGGAAACACCATATATTTT | CASGYRGNSGNTIYF
NA | TRBJ1-1 | TRBV27 | NA | TGTGCCAGCAGTTTATACCCCACAGGGTTCACTGAAGCTTTCTTT | CASSLYPTGFTEAFF
NA | TRBJ1-3 | TRBV7-8 | once | TGTGCCAGCAGCCCACGGGAGGAGGGATTTGGAAACACCATATATTTT | CASSPREEGFGNTIYF
NA | TRBJ1-5 | TRBV2 | once | TGTGCCAGCAGTGTCGGGGTCCTTGAGTGGAATCAGCCCCAGCATTTT | CASSVGVLEWNQPQHF
NA | TRBJ1-1 | TRBV2 | NA | TGTGCCAGCAGTGGACAATCGAACACTGAAGCTTTCTTT | CASSGQSNTEAFF
TRBD1 | TRBJ2-3 | TRBV28 | NA | TGTGCCAGCAGCCCACCGGGACAGGGCCCAGATACGCAGTATTTT | CASSPPGQGPDTQYF
NA | TRBJ2-3 | TRBV14 | NA | TGTGCCAGCAGCCCCGCGCTAGCTAGGGTCACAGATACGCAGTATTTT | CASSPALARVTDTQYF
TRBD2 | TRBJ2-3 | TRBV27 | NA | TGTGCCAGCAGTTCAGCGGGGTTATCAACTAGCACAGATACGCAGTATTTT | CASSSAGLSTSTDTQYF
NA | TRBJ2-1 | TRBV6-5 | once | TGTGCCAGCCATGGACAGTCTTCCTACAATGAGCAGTTCTTC | CASHGQSSYNEQFF
NA | TRBJ1-4 | TRBV15 | NA | TGTGCCACCAGCCGTACGGGACTTTCCAATGAAAAACTGTTTTTT | CATSRTGLSNEKLFF
NA | TRBJ2-5 | TRBV2 | NA | TGTGCCAGCAAAGGTCTCCCAGCGGGAGAGACCCAGTACTTC | CASKGLPAGETQYF
NA | TRBJ2-5 | TRBV2 | NA | TGTGCCAGCAGTGCCAGGTCAGAGACCCAGTACTTC | CASSARSETQYF
TRBD2 | TRBJ2-3 | TRBV5-1 | NA | TGCGCCAGCAGCTTGGCCAGGACTAGATACACAGATACGCAGTATTTT | CASSLARTRYTDTQYF
TRBD1 | TRBJ2-7 | TRBV7-9 | NA | TGTGCCAGCAGCGCGAGGACAGGGGGCCTCTCCTACGAGCAGTACTTC | CASSARTGGLSYEQYF